This T cell receptor (beta chain) was captured in a study of control samples from healthy donors and cancer patients. Only in-frame clones appear in the TCRdb table, and some are missing; sequencing was by immunoSEQ multiplex PCR. The table has 200,000 to 250,000 clones, over 90% seen once. This receptor was taken from a man aged 50 or older in good health. The specimen sequenced was blood.

The CDR3 sequence is CASRGWRGANGYTF. The CDR3 region has the DNA TGTGCCAGCAGGGGGTGGAGGGGCGCGAATGGCTACACCTTC. The V and J genes are TRBV28 and TRBJ1-2; maybe TRBD1 (5 bases). The CDR3 totals 14 residues. Trimming stripped 6 bases from V and 6 bases from J, with 17 bases between. In germline, CDR1 is MDHEN, CDR2 SYDVKM.